This is a list of T cell receptor beta chains from one sample in a study of T cell changes during pregnancy in multiple sclerosis. Assay: immunoSEQ multiplex PCR; the TCRdb copy retains only in-frame clones and omits some. Counted here are tens of thousands of clones, approximately 86% occurring once; the ten biggest clones make up around 13%. The sample consisted of CD8+ T cells from peripheral blood mononuclear cells, taken in the first trimester of pregnancy. The receptors derive from a female donor in good health, enrolled as a control in a pregnancy study. The CDR3 runs from the conserved cysteine through the conserved F or W. Fields, in order: clone size, D gene, V gene, J gene, CDR3 protein, CDR3 DNA. D genes are given only for firm matches. Clone size appears in some rows only: once, few, many, or a class for an expanded clone.

abundance: once
d_gene: TRBD2
v_gene: TRBV6-4
j_gene: TRBJ2-1
CDR3aa: CASSEVAGDSNEQFF
CDR3nt: TGTGCCAGCAGTGAGGTAGCGGGAGATTCCAATGAGCAGTTCTTC

abundance: NA
d_gene: TRBD1
v_gene: TRBV7-8
j_gene: TRBJ1-2
CDR3aa: CASSSIGQVYGYTF
CDR3nt: TGTGCCAGCAGCTCAATAGGACAGGTTTATGGCTACACCTTC

abundance: NA
d_gene: TRBD1
v_gene: TRBV5-8
j_gene: TRBJ1-4
CDR3aa: CASSQRTGAKKLFF
CDR3nt: TGTGCCAGCAGCCAGCGGACAGGGGCTAAAAAACTGTTTTTT

abundance: NA
d_gene: TRBD2
v_gene: TRBV28
j_gene: TRBJ2-5
CDR3aa: CASWTSGRTRETQYF
CDR3nt: TGTGCCAGCTGGACTAGCGGGAGGACCAGGGAGACCCAGTACTTC

abundance: NA
d_gene: NA
v_gene: TRBV7-9
j_gene: TRBJ2-5
CDR3aa: CASIRRLGVWETQYF
CDR3nt: TGTGCCAGCATCAGGCGGTTAGGGGTGTGGGAGACCCAGTACTTC

abundance: once
d_gene: NA
v_gene: TRBV2
j_gene: TRBJ2-2
CDR3aa: CASHGWGGNTGELFF
CDR3nt: TGTGCCAGCCACGGGTGGGGAGGAAACACCGGGGAGCTGTTTTTT

abundance: once
d_gene: TRBD2
v_gene: TRBV7-9
j_gene: TRBJ2-1
CDR3aa: CASSPVWRGGNEQFF
CDR3nt: TGTGCCAGCAGCCCAGTCTGGCGGGGGGGCAATGAGCAGTTCTTC

abundance: NA
d_gene: NA
v_gene: TRBV7-2
j_gene: TRBJ1-1
CDR3aa: CASRAQGWGTEAFF
CDR3nt: TGTGCCAGCAGAGCCCAGGGGTGGGGCACTGAAGCTTTCTTT

abundance: once
d_gene: TRBD2
v_gene: TRBV4-1
j_gene: TRBJ2-6
CDR3aa: CASSHGGGSGANVLTF
CDR3nt: TGCGCCAGCAGCCACGGGGGGGGCTCTGGGGCCAACGTCCTGACTTTC

abundance: NA
d_gene: NA
v_gene: TRBV7-9
j_gene: TRBJ2-2
CDR3aa: CASTSGYTGELFF
CDR3nt: TGTGCCAGCACCTCAGGGTACACCGGGGAGCTGTTTTTT

abundance: NA
d_gene: NA
v_gene: TRBV5-1
j_gene: TRBJ2-4
CDR3aa: CASSLGQSLAKNIQYF
CDR3nt: TGCGCCAGCAGCTTGGGGCAGTCGCTAGCCAAAAACATTCAGTACTTC

abundance: NA
d_gene: TRBD1
v_gene: TRBV10-3
j_gene: TRBJ2-7
CDR3aa: CAISAGTGTNEQYF
CDR3nt: TGTGCCATCAGTGCCGGGACAGGGACCAACGAGCAGTACTTC

abundance: NA
d_gene: TRBD2
v_gene: TRBV9
j_gene: TRBJ2-5
CDR3aa: CASSDRLAGGGETQYF
CDR3nt: TGTGCCAGCAGCGACAGACTAGCGGGAGGTGGGGAGACCCAGTACTTC

abundance: NA
d_gene: TRBD1
v_gene: TRBV6-6
j_gene: TRBJ2-1
CDR3aa: CASSGTGERYNEQFF
CDR3nt: TGTGCCAGCAGTGGGACAGGAGAACGCTACAATGAGCAGTTCTTC

abundance: NA
d_gene: NA
v_gene: TRBV6-1
j_gene: TRBJ2-6
CDR3aa: CASSGTLWEQSRANVLTF
CDR3nt: TGTGCCAGCAGTGGGACTCTGTGGGAACAAAGTCGGGCCAACGTCCTGACTTTC

abundance: NA
d_gene: NA
v_gene: TRBV27
j_gene: TRBJ2-2
CDR3aa: CASSSPGTGELFF
CDR3nt: TGTGCCAGCAGTTCCCCCGGCACCGGGGAGCTGTTTTTT

abundance: NA
d_gene: NA
v_gene: TRBV19
j_gene: TRBJ1-5
CDR3aa: CASSIDLGPQPQHF
CDR3nt: TGTGCCAGTAGTATAGACCTGGGGCCTCAGCCCCAGCATTTT

abundance: NA
d_gene: NA
v_gene: TRBV18
j_gene: TRBJ1-1
CDR3aa: CASSPMSTEAFF
CDR3nt: TGTGCCAGCTCCCCCATGAGCACTGAAGCTTTCTTT

abundance: NA
d_gene: TRBD1
v_gene: TRBV27
j_gene: TRBJ1-3
CDR3aa: CASSPGTGGTGNTIYF
CDR3nt: TGTGCCAGCAGCCCCGGGACAGGGGGAACTGGAAACACCATATATTTT

abundance: NA
d_gene: TRBD1
v_gene: TRBV27
j_gene: TRBJ1-5
CDR3aa: CASSLSGGTGFSNQPQHF
CDR3nt: TGTGCCAGCAGTTTATCGGGGGGGACAGGTTTTAGCAATCAGCCCCAGCATTTT